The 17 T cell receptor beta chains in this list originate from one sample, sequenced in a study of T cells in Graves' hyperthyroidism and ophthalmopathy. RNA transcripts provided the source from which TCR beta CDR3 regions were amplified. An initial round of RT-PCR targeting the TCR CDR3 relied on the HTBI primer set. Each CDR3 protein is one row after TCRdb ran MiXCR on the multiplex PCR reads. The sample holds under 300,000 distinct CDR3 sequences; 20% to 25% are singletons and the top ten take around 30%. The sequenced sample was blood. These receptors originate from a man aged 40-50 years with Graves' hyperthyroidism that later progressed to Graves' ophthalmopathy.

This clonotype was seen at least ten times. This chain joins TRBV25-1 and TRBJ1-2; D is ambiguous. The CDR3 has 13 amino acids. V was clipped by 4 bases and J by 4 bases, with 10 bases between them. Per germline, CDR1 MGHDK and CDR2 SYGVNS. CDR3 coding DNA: TGTGCCAGCAGTGTTGGCGATAGCTATGGCTACACCTTC. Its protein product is CASSVGDSYGYTF.

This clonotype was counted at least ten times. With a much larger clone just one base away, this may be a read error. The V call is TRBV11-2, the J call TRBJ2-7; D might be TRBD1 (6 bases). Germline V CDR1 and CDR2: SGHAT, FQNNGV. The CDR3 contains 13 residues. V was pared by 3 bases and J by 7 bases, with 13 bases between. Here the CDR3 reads CASSLTGVHEQYF. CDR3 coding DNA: TGTGCCAGCAGCTTGACAGGCGTGCATGAGCAGTACTTC.

DNA of the CDR3: TGTGCCAGCAGCTTAGTTACTAGCGGGGTAAACATTCAGTACTTC. Its translation: CASSLVTSGVNIQYF. The V and J genes are TRBV11-2 and TRBJ2-4; 10 bases agree with TRBD2. After removal of 1 base from V and 6 bases from J, the junction contained 3 bases not matched to a gene. This CDR3 has 15 residues. The germline gives CDR1 SGHAT, CDR2 FQNNGV.

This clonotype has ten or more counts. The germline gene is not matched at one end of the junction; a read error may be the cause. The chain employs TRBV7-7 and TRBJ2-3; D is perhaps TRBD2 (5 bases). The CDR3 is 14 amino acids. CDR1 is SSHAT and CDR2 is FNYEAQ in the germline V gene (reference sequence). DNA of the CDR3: TGTGCTAGCAGCTTAGCGTCTCAGCCAGATACGCAGTATTTT. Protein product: CASSLASQPDTQYF.

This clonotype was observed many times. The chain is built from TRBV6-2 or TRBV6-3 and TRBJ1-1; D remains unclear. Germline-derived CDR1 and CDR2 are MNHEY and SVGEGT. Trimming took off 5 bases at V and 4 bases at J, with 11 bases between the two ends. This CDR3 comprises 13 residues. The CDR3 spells CASSKTTPTEAFF. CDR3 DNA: TGTGCCAGCAGTAAGACAACTCCCACTGAAGCTTTCTTT.

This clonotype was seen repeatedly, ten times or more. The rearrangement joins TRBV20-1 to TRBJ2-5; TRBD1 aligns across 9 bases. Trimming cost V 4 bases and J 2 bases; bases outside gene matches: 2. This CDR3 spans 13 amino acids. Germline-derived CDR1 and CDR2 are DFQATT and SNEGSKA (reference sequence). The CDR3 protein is CSATGTGQETQYF. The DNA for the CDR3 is TGCAGTGCTACCGGGACAGGGCAAGAGACCCAGTACTTC.

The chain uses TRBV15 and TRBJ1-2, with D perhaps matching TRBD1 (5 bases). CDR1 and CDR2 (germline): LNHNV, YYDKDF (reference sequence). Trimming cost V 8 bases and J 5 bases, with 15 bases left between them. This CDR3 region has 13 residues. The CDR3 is CATRGTRWYGYTF. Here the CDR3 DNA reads TGTGCCACCCGAGGGACCAGGTGGTATGGCTACACCTTC.

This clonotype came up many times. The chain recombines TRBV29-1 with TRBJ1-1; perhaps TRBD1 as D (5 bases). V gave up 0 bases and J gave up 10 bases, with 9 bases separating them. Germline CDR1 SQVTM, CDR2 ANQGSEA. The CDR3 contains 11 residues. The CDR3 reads CSVEDGRVAFF. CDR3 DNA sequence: TGCAGCGTTGAAGATGGCAGGGTAGCTTTCTTT.

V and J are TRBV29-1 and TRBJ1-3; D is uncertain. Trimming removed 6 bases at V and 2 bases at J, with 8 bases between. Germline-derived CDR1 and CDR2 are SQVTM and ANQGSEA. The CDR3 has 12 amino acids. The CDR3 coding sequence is TGCAGCGTCCAGGATACTGGAAACACCATATATTTT. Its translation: CSVQDTGNTIYF.

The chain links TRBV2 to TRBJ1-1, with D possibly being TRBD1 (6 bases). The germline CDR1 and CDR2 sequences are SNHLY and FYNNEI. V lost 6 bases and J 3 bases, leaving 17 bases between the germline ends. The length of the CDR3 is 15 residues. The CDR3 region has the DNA TGTGCCAGCAGAAAACTGGGGGGCGCATACACTGAAGCTTTCTTT. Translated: CASRKLGGAYTEAFF. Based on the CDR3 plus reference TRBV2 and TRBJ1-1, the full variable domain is EPEVTQTPSHQVTQMGQEVILRCVPISNHLYFYWYRQILGQKVEFLVSFYNNEISEKSEIFDDQFSVERPDGSNFTLKIRSTKLEDSAMYFCASRKLGGAYTEAFFGQGTRLTVV.

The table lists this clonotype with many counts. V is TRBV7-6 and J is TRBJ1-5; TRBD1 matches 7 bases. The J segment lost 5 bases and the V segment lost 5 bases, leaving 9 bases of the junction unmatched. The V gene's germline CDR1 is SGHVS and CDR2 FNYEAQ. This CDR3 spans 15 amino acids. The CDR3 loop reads CASSRQTGDDQPQHF. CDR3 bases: TGTGCCAGCAGCCGACAAACAGGGGACGATCAGCCCCAGCATTTT.

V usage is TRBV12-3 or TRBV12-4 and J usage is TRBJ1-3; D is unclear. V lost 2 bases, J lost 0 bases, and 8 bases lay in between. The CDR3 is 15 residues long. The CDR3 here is CASSLKPVSGNTIYF. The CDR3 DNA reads TGTGCCAGCAGTTTAAAGCCCGTCTCTGGAAACACCATATATTTT.

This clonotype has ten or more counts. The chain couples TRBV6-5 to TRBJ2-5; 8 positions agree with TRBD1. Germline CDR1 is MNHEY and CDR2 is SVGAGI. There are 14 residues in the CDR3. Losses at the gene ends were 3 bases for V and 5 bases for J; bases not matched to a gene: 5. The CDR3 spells CASSYRTGQETQYF. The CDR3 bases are TGTGCCAGCAGTTATCGGACAGGGCAGGAGACCCAGTACTTC.

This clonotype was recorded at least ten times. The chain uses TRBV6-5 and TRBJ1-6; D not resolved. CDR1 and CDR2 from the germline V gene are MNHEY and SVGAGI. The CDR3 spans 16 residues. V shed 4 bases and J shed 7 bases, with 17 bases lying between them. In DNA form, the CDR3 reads TGTGCCAGCAGTTCGCTCGGGCAAGGTGGGAATTCACCCCTCCACTTT. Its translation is CASSSLGQGGNSPLHF.

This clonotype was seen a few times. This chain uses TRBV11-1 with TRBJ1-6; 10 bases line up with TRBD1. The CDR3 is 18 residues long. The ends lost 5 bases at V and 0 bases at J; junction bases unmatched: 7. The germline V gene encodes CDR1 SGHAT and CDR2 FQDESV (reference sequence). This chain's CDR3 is CASSGTGVLSSYNSPLHF. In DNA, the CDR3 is TGTGCCAGCAGCGGGACAGGGGTTTTGAGCTCCTATAATTCACCCCTCCACTTT.

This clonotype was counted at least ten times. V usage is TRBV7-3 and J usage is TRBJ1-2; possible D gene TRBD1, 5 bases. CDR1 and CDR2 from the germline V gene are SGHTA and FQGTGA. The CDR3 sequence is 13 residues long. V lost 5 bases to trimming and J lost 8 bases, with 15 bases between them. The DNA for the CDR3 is TGTGCCAGCAGCCCACCAGGGTCGCAAGGCTACACCTTC. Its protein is CASSPPGSQGYTF.

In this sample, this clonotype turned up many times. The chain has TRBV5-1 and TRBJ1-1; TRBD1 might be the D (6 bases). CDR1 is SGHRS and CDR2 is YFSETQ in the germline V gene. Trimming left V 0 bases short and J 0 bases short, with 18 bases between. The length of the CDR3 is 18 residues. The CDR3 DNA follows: TGCGCCAGCAGCTTGGTTCCGGTCGGAGGACAGATGAACACTGAAGCTTTCTTT. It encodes CASSLVPVGGQMNTEAFF.